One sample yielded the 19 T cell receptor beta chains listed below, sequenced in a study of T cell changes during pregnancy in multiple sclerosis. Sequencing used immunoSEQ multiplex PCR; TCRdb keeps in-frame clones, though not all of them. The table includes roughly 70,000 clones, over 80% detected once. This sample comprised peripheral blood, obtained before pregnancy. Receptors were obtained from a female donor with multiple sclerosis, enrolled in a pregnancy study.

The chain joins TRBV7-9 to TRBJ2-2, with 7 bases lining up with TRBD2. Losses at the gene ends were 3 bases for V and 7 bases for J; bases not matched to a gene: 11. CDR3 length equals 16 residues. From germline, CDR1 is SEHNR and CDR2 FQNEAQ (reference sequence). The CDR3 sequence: CASSLGDYVRGGELFF. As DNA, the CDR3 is TGTGCCAGCAGCTTGGGGGACTACGTCAGAGGCGGGGAGCTGTTTTTT.

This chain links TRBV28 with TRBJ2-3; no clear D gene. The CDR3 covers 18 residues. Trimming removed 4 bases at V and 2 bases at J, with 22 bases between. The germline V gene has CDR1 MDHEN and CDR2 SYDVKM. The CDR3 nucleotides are TGTGCCAGCAGTTATTATGTTAGTCCCCGCGGCGACACAGATACGCAGTATTTT. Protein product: CASSYYVSPRGDTDTQYF.

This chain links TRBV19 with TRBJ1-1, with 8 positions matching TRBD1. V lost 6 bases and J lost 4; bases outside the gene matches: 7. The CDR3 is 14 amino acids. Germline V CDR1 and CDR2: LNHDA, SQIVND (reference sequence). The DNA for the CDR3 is TGTGCCAGTAGGATGCGACAGGGGCGCACTGAAGCTTTCTTT. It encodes CASRMRQGRTEAFF.

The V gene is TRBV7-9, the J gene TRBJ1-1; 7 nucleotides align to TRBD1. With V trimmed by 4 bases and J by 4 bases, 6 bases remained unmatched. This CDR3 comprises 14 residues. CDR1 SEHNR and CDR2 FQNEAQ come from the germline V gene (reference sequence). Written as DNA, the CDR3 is TGTGCCAGCAGCTCCATCTCAGGGGGCACTGAAGCTTTCTTT. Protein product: CASSSISGGTEAFF.

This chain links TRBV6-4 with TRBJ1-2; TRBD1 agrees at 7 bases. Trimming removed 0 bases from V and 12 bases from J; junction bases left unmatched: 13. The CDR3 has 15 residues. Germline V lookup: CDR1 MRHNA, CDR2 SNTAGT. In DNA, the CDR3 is TGTGCCAGCAGTGACTCGGAGACAGGGCGGCGATTAGACACCTTC. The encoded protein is CASSDSETGRRLDTF.

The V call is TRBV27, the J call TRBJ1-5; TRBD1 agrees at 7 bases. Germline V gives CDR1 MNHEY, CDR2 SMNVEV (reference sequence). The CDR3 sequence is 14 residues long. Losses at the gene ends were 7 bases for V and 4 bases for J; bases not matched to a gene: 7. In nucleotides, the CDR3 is TGTGCCAGCAACCGACAGGGTATAAATCAGCCCCAGCATTTT. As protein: CASNRQGINQPQHF.

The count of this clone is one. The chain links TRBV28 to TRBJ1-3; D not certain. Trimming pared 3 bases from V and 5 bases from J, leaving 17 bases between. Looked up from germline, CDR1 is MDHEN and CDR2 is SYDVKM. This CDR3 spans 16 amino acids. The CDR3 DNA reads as TGTGCCAGCAGTTTCCCGACACGGTACGGAAGAAACACCATATATTTT. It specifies CASSFPTRYGRNTIYF.

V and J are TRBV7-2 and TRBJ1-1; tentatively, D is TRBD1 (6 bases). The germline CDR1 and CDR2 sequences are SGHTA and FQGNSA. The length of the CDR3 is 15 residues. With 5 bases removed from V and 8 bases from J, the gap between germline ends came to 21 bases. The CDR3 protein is CASSTSPGVVREAFF. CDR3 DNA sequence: TGTGCCAGCAGCACGTCCCCAGGGGTGGTTCGGGAAGCTTTCTTT.

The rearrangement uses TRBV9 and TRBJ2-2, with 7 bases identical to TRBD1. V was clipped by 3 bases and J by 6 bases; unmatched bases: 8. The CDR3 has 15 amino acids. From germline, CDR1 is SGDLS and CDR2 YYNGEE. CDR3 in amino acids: CASSDTGAVAGELFF. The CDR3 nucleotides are TGTGCCAGCAGCGACACAGGGGCAGTTGCCGGGGAGCTGTTTTTT.

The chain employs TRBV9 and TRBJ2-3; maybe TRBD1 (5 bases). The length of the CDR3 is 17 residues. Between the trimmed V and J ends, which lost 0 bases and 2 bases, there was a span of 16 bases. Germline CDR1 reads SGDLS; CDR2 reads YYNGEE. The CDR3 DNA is TGTGCCAGCAGCGTAGGGGTATCAGGGTACTACACAGATACGCAGTATTTT. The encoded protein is CASSVGVSGYYTDTQYF.

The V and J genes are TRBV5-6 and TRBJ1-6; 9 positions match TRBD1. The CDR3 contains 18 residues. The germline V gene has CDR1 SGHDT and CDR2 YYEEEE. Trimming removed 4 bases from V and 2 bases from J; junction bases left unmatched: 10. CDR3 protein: CASSEGQGRWTYNSPLHF. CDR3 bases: TGTGCCAGCAGCGAGGGACAGGGCCGTTGGACCTATAATTCACCCCTCCACTTT.

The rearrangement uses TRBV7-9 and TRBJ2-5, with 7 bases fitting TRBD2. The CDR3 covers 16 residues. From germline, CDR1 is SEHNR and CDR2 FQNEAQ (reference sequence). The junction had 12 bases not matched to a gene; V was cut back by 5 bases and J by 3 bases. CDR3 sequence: CASSPGRALSEETQYF. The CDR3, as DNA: TGTGCCAGCAGCCCTGGGAGGGCCCTATCGGAAGAGACCCAGTACTTC.

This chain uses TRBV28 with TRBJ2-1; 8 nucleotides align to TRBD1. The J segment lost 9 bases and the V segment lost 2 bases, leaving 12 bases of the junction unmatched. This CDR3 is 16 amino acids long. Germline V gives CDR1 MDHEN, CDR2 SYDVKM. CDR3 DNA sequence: TGTGCCAGCAGTTTAATAAGTAGGACAGGGATACCTGAGCAGTTCTTC. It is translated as CASSLISRTGIPEQFF.

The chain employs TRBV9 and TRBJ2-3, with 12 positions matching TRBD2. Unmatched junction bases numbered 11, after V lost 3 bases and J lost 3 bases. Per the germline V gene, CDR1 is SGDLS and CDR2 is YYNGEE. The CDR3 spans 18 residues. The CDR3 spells CASSGFTSGRKSTDTQYF. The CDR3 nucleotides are TGTGCCAGCAGCGGATTCACTAGCGGGAGGAAATCAACAGATACGCAGTATTTT. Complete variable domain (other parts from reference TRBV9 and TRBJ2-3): DSGVTQTPKHLITATGQRVTLRCSPRSGDLSVYWYQQSLDQGLQFLIQYYNGEERAKGNILERFSAQQFPDLHSELNLSSLELGDSALYFCASSGFTSGRKSTDTQYFGPGTRLTVL.

The CDR3 bases are TGTGCCAGCTCACCACCGGTGTCTGCAGGGGGCACTGAAGCTTTCTTT. It encodes CASSPPVSAGGTEAFF. This chain uses TRBV18 with TRBJ1-1; 7 nucleotides align to TRBD1. Trimming took 0 bases from V and 4 from J; bases not matched to a gene: 8. The CDR3 extends over 16 amino acids. Germline-derived CDR1 and CDR2 are KGHSH and LQKENI.

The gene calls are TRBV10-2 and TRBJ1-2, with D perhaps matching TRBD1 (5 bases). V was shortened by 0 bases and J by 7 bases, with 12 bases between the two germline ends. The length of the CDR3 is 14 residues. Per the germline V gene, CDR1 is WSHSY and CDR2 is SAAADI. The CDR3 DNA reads TGCGCCAGCAGTGAGTCTGGCGGGGCTGGTGGCTACACCTTC. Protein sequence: CASSESGGAGGYTF.

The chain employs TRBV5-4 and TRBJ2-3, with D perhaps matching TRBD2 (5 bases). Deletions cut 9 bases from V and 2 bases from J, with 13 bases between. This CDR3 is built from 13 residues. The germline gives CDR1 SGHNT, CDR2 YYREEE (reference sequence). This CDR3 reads CATTGRATDTQYF. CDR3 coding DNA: TGTGCCACCACTGGGAGAGCCACAGATACGCAGTATTTT.

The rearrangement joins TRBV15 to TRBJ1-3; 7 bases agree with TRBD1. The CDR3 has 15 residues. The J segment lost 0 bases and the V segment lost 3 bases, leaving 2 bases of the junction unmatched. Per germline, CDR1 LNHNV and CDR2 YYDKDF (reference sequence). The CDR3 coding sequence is TGTGCCACCAGCAGGGACAGGAGCTCTGGAAACACCATATATTTT. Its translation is CATSRDRSSGNTIYF. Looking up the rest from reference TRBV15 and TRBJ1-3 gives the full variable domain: DAMVIQNPRYQVTQFGKPVTLSCSQTLNHNVMYWYQQKSSQAPKLLFHYYDKDFNNEADTPDNFQSRRPNTSFCFLDIRSPGLGDTAMYLCATSRDRSSGNTIYFGEGSWLTVV.

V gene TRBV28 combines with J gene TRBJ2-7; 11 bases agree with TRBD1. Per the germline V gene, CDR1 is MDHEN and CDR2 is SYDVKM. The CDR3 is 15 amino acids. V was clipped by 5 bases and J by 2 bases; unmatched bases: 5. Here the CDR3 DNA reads TGTGCCAGCAGTCCCGGGACAGGGGGTGCCTACGAGCAGTACTTC. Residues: CASSPGTGGAYEQYF.